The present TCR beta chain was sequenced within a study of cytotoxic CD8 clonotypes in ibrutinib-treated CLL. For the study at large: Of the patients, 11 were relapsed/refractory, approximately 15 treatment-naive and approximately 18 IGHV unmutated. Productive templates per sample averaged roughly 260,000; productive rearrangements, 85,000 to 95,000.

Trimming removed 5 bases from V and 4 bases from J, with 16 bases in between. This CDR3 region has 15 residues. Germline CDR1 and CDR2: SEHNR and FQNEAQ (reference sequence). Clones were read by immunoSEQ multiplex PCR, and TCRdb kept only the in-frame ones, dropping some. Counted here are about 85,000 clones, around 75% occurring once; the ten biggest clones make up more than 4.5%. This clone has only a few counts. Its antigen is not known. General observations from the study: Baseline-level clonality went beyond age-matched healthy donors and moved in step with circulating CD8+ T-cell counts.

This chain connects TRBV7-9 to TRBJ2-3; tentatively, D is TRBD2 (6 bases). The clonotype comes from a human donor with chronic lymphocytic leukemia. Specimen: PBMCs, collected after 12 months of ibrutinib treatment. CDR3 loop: CASSGGVGVADTQYF. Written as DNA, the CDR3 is TGTGCCAGCAGCGGAGGGGTGGGAGTCGCAGATACGCAGTATTTT.